The subject of this entry is one TCR beta chain. The target antigen is unknown. The TCR library protocol was used to attach unique molecular identifiers. These identifiers were attached to individual cDNA molecules. TCRdb reanalysed the 5' RACE reads using MiXCR and keeps one entry per CDR3 protein. Of about 68,000 distinct CDR3 sequences in the sample, roughly a tenth were seen once. This entry is derived from a study of early T cells in non-severe SARS-CoV-2 infection. In the study overall: Sequencing was performed on bulk RNA from unsorted whole blood, leaving chains unpaired.

Study-wide results and caveats: VDJdb matching, biased toward anti-spike CD8 responses, missed private and CD4 specificities.

The V and J ends lost 4 bases and 0 bases respectively, with 11 bases between them. In germline, CDR1 is SQVTM, CDR2 ANQGSEA. The CDR3 covers 14 residues. Sequences were obtained from whole blood. The V call is TRBV29-1, the J call TRBJ2-3, with D possibly being TRBD2 (5 bases). The receptor's source is an adult who was a healthcare worker with PCR-confirmed SARS-CoV-2 infection or an uninfected control (not recorded which). The CDR3 protein is CSVVVAQSTDTQYF. DNA for the CDR3: TGCAGCGTTGTGGTAGCGCAGAGCACAGATACGCAGTATTTT.